This entry describes one TCR beta chain. The data originate from a study of blood T cell repertoires in COVID-19. At the level of the study: The samples span acute and convalescent COVID-19 from the United States, Italy and Spain. T cells, B-cell-depleted T cells, or PBMCs provided the cDNA or gDNA that served as material.

In the source study's methods: Amplification from reference gene primers served as the basis for estimated nucleated cell counts. TCRdb keeps only in-frame clones here, not all; method: immunoSEQ multiplex PCR. From that table come the V and J calls and clone size; the DNA was used to work out D and trimming. This table holds about 190,000 clones, less than 80% found once. Sequences were obtained from peripheral blood. The sequence was obtained from a woman between 50 and 59 years old with acute or convalescent COVID-19.

The CDR3 DNA follows: TGTGCCAGCAGAGACAGGGTCTCCCATGAAAAACTGTTTTTT. Protein sequence: CASRDRVSHEKLFF. The chain recombines TRBV6-5 with TRBJ1-4, with 7 positions matching TRBD1. V was pared by 6 bases and J by 6 bases, with 7 bases of the junction left unmatched. Germline V gene data show CDR1 as MNHEY and CDR2 as SVGAGI. This CDR3 is 14 amino acids long.